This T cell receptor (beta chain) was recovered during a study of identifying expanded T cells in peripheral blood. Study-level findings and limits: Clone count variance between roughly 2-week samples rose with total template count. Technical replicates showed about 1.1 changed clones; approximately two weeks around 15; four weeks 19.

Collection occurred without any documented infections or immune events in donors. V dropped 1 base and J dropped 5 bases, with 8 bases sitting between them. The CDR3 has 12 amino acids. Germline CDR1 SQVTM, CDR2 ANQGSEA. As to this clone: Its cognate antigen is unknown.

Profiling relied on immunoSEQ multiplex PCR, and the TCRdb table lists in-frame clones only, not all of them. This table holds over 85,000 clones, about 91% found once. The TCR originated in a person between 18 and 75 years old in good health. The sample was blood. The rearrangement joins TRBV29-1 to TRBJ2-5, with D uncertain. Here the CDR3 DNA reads TGCAGCGTTGAAGGGGCTGGGGAGACCCAGTACTTC. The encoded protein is CSVEGAGETQYF.